This T cell receptor (beta chain) was identified during a study of cytomegalovirus exposure and HLA in healthy donors. Measured with immunoSEQ multiplex PCR; TCRdb has only the in-frame clones, and not every one. The table has 150,000 to 200,000 clones, about 90% seen once. CDR1 is MDHEN and CDR2 is SYDVKM in the germline V gene. The CDR3 extends over 14 amino acids. V was shortened by 3 bases and J by 1 base, with 8 bases between the two germline ends. Points on this clone: Its antigen is still unknown.

General study results and limits: The listing of 160 or so TCR beta chains classed them as cytomegalovirus-associated. Reportedly, cytomegalovirus status was diagnosed with high sensitivity and specificity.

Input material: PBMCs. The rearrangement links TRBV28 to TRBJ2-3; TRBD2 is a possible D gene (6 bases). The origin of this receptor is a woman aged 18 to 35 in good health and CMV-seropositive. This CDR3 reads CASSFTGGTDTQYF. In DNA, the CDR3 is TGTGCCAGCAGTTTTACGGGGGGCACAGATACGCAGTATTTT. Supplemented by reference TRBV28 and TRBJ2-3, the full variable domain reads DVKVTQSSRYLVKRTGEKVFLECVQDMDHENMFWYRQDPGLGLRLIYFSYDVKMKEKGDIPEGYSVSREKKERFSLILESASTNQTSMYLCASSFTGGTDTQYFGPGTRLTVL.